This note documents a single T cell receptor (beta chain) sequence. The investigators split CD4+ cells into a CD45RA+ naive subset and a CD45RA-negative memory subset. Trimming stripped 4 bases from V and 3 bases from J, with 17 bases between. The CDR3 extends over 16 amino acids. The germline V gene encodes CDR1 SGDLS and CDR2 YYNGEE. This specimen belongs to a study of shared clonotypes between healthy human individuals. Overall study context: With ages of 18 to 49, the donors were two women and a few men. Per donor, three plates held CD4 naive cells, three held CD4 memory, two held CD8 naive and one held CD8 memory.

The authors' processing: Filtering was not the same, since immunoSEQ gave junction-only sequences without quality scores. Sequencing used immunoSEQ multiplex PCR; TCRdb keeps in-frame clones, though not all of them. V, J and clone size are taken as reported in that table, and D and trimming were inferred from the DNA itself. The table lists approximately 1.1 million clones, 75% to 85% of them singletons. The clonotype originates from a man aged 18 to 30 in good health. Some clones in this sample may be carry-over from other donors' samples. The sequencing input was memory CD4+ T cells from PBMCs. Subset defined: CD45RA-negative fraction. V is TRBV9 and J is TRBJ2-1; maybe TRBD2 (5 bases). CDR3 coding DNA: TGTGCCAGCAGCCCGTCCCCGACCGGGATCTACAATGAGCAGTTCTTC. Its translation: CASSPSPTGIYNEQFF.